A selection of T cell receptor beta chains follows, all from one sample in a study of response to subunit inactivated influenza vaccine. TCRdb recomputed calls from the RT-PCR reads with MiXCR, one row per CDR3 protein. The sample lists fewer than 700,000 distinct CDR3 sequences, 10% to 15% occurring once. Specimen: PBMCs from blood, collected about 40 days after vaccination. The receptors derive from a man in his fifties or sixties who received an inactivated influenza vaccine. Each CDR3 is given without its conserved first and last residue. The size entry is marked missing in some rows and otherwise reads once, few, many or a size class.

v_call,clone_size,cdr3_aa
TRBV27,many,ASSLSQGFHEQY
TRBV10-3,-,AISESERLAGGLADTQY
TRBV5-1,few,ASSVQGRDEQY
TRBV20-1,-,SAPDLSSASSYEQY
TRBV5-1,-,VSSFGDSGGYEQY
TRBV30,-,AWSSGNNQPQH
TRBV4-2,many,ASSQVGQLNEKLF
TRBV7-9,-,ASSSLQGNEQF
TRBV4-3,-,ASSQGQGPNPDTQY
TRBV11-2,few,ASTRDYTGELF
TRBV28,few,ASSSHRGSNQPQH
TRBV29-1,-,SVGGIRDYGYT